This T cell receptor (beta chain) emerged from a study of PD-1 blockade in classical Hodgkin lymphoma. Study results and limitations: Exclusion applied to patients who initiated nivolumab less than 1 year following ASCT.

Using immunoSEQ multiplex PCR, the repertoire was profiled, and TCRdb retains in-frame clones only, with some absent. The sample includes roughly 20,000 clones, roughly 73% of them seen just once. All patients experienced relapse after autologous stem cell transplantation, and brentuximab vedotin exposure was variable. Complete response, partial response or progressive disease constituted the best responses recorded. Losses at the gene ends were 1 base for V and 7 bases for J; bases not matched to a gene: 2. Germline CDR1 is MGHRA and CDR2 is YSYEKL. The CDR3 length is 14 residues. This clone has just one count. The antigen is undetermined.

The sample in question was peripheral blood mononuclear cells (PBMCs), obtained before the second cycle of nivolumab. The chain couples TRBV4-1 to TRBJ2-1; 9 bases align to TRBD1. The sequence came from a human donor with classical Hodgkin lymphoma. The CDR3 sequence: CASSQGDRVNEQFF. CDR3 DNA sequence: TGCGCCAGCAGCCAAGGGGACAGGGTGAATGAGCAGTTCTTC.